This T cell receptor beta chain was recorded in a study of neoadjuvant nivolumab and ipilimumab in lung cancer. Overall study results and limits: From pretherapy to surgery, tumor richness and clonality rose with dual therapy.

Here immunoSEQ multiplex PCR was the method, and the copy in TCRdb shows in-frame clones only, minus some. The repertoire has over 4,000 clones, around 92% of them found once; the top ten carry 3.1%. Germline CDR1 is LNHDA and CDR2 is SQIVND (reference sequence). CDR3 length equals 14 residues. V lost 4 bases to trimming and J lost 2 bases; unmatched junction nucleotides: 2. On this clone: Its specificity is not known.

The V call is TRBV19, the J call TRBJ2-7, with TRBD1 matching over 10 bases. Material: blood, obtained after neoadjuvant nivolumab, alone or with ipilimumab, at or shortly before surgery. The receptor was derived from an adult with non-small cell lung cancer. Some clones in this sample may be carry-over from other donors' samples. The DNA for the CDR3 is TGTGCCAGTAGTACTGGGACAGGGGCCTACGAGCAGTACTTC. Translation gives CASSTGTGAYEQYF.